This TCR beta chain was sequenced for a study of immune characterization of retroperitoneal liposarcoma. In its sample, this clonotype was seen a few times. TCRdb re-called the PCR reads through MiXCR, storing one row per CDR3 protein. The sample has approximately 9,000 distinct CDR3 sequences, about 30% seen once. With 6 bases removed from V and 1 base from J, the gap between germline ends came to 9 bases. The germline V gene has CDR1 MNHNS and CDR2 SASEGT. The CDR3 runs to 13 residues. The specimen was tumor tissue. This receptor was obtained from a male donor with retroperitoneal liposarcoma. The chain combines TRBV6-1 with TRBJ1-1; D unclear. DNA of the CDR3: TGTGCCAGCAGGTACAGAGAGAACACTGAAGCTTTCTTT. Its translation: CASRYRENTEAFF.